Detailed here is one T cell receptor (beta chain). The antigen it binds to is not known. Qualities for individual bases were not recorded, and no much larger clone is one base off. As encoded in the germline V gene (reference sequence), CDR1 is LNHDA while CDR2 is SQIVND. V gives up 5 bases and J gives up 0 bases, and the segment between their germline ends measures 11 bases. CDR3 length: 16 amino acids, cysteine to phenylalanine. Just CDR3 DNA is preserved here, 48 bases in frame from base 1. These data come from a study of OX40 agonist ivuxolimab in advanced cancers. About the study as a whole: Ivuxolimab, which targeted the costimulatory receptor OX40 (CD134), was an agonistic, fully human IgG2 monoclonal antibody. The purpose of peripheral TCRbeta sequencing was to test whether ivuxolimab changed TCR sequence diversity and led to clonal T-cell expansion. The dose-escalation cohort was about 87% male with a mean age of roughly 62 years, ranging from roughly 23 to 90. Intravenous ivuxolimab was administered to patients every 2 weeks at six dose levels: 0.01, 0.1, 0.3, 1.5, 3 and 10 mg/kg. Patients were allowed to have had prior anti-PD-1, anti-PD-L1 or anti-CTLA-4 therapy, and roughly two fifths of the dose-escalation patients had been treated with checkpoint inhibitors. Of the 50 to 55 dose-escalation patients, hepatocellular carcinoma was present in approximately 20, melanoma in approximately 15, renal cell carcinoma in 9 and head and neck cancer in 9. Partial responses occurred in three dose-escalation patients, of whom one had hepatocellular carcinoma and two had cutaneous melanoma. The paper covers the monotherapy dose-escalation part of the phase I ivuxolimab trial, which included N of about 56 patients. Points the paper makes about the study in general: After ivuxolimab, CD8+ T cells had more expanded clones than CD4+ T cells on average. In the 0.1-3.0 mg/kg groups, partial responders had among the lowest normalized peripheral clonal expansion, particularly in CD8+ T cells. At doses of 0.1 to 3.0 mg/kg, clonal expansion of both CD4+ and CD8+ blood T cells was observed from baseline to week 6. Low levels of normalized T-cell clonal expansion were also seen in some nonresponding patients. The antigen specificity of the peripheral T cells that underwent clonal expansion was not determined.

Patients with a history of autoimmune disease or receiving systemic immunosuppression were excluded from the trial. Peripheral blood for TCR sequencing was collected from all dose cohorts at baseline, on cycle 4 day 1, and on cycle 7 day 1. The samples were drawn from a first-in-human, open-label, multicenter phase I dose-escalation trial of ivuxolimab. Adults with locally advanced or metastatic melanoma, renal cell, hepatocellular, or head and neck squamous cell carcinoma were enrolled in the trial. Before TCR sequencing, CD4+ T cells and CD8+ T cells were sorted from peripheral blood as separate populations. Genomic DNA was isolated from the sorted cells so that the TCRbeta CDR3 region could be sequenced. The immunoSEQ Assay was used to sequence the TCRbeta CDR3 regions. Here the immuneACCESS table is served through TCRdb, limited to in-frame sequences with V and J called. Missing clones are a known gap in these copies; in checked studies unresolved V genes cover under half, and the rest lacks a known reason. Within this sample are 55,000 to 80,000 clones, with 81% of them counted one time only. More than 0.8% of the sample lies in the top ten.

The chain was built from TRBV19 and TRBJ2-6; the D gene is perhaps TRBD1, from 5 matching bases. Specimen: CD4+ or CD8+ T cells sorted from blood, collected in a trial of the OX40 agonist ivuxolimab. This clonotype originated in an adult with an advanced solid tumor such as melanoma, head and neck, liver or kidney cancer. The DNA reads TGTGCCAGTAGTCCCTCCCAGGGCTCTGGGGCCAACGTCCTGACTTTC. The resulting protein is CASSPSQGSGANVLTF.